This TCR beta chain was sequenced during a study of cytomegalovirus exposure and HLA in healthy donors. Findings and limits, study-wide: It was only CMV serostatus that was available as immune exposure information. Diagnosis of cytomegalovirus status made by the classifier reportedly showed high specificity and sensitivity. Using a false discovery rate of 0.05, a later analysis showed that 16,951 TCR beta sequences were associated with HLA alleles.

PCR was performed using 60 Vbeta and 13 Jbeta primers. Generated by immunoSEQ multiplex PCR, the TCRdb table keeps only in-frame clones and is missing some. The sample includes tens of thousands of clones, approximately 80% of them seen just once. A word on this clone: Its antigen is still unknown.

The sequence came from a woman in her 50s in good health and CMV-seropositive. Sequenced: PBMCs.

The CDR3 sequence is CAISEDWGGTDTQYF. DNA of the CDR3: TGTGCCATCAGTGAGGACTGGGGGGGGACAGATACGCAGTATTTT. V usage is TRBV10-3 and J usage is TRBJ2-3; TRBD2 matches at 7 bases. The CDR3 has 15 amino acids. Germline V gene lookup returns CDR1 ENHRY and CDR2 SYGVKD. The V and J ends lost 2 bases and 3 bases, in that order; junction bases with no gene match: 5.